The entry that follows covers one T cell receptor beta chain sequence. Its target is unknown. These data are taken from a study of cytomegalovirus exposure and HLA in healthy donors. Study-level results: Published work reported that the classifier diagnosed cytomegalovirus status with high specificity and sensitivity.

Use of 60 Vbeta and 13 Jbeta primers characterized the PCR. Clones were sequenced by immunoSEQ multiplex PCR, and TCRdb holds only the in-frame ones, with some missing. The sample holds approximately 130,000 clones, 85% seen once. This sequence was found in a woman between 25 and 40 years old in good health and CMV-seropositive. Material for sequencing was PBMCs.

CDR3 amino acids: CASSPGTSLEQFF. For the CDR3, the DNA is TGCGCCAGCAGCCCTGGGACTAGCTTGGAGCAGTTCTTC. The chain links TRBV10-1 to TRBJ2-1; 9 bases are shared with TRBD2. CDR3 length equals 13 residues. With V trimmed by 6 bases and J by 10 bases, 7 bases remained unmatched. CDR1 and CDR2 (germline): WNHNN, SYGVQD (reference sequence).